This TCR beta chain was documented in a study of T cell clones after liver transplantation. The protocol was immunoSEQ multiplex PCR, while the TCRdb copy is restricted to in-frame clones and leaves out a portion. The table shows 98,000 or so clones, with 80% to 85% occurring only once. The V end lost 0 bases, the J end lost 1 base, and 7 bases lay between the germline ends. This CDR3 has 15 residues. In germline, CDR1 is SGHRS, CDR2 YFSETQ. The V gene is TRBV5-1, the J gene TRBJ2-2; D ambiguous. The input for sequencing was CD4+ T cells from blood, taken before liver transplant. The TCR originated in a human donor who received a liver transplant. CDR3 in DNA: TGCGCCAGCAGCTTGGGCCTAAAGAACACCGGGGAGCTGTTTTTT. Translating it yields CASSLGLKNTGELFF.